This T cell receptor beta chain was observed in a study of blood T cell repertoires in COVID-19. Study at large: The United States, Italy and Spain were the sources of the acute and convalescent COVID-19 samples. Nucleic acid was either cDNA or gDNA, and it came from T cells, B-cell-depleted T cells, or PBMCs.

V lost 5 bases to trimming and J lost 10 bases; unmatched junction nucleotides: 8. The germline gives CDR1 MNHEY, CDR2 SMNVEV (reference sequence). CDR3 size: 14 residues. Per the study methods: From reference gene primer amplification, estimates of nucleated cell counts were derived. Profiling relied on immunoSEQ multiplex PCR, and the TCRdb table lists in-frame clones only, not all of them. For V, J and clone size, that table is used; D and trimming come from the DNA. The sample carries about 74,000 clones, 84% recorded once. The chain has TRBV27 and TRBJ1-6, with 7 nucleotides matching TRBD1. Sequencing was done on a sample of peripheral blood. This TCR came from a man aged 65 to 79 with acute or convalescent COVID-19. For the CDR3, the DNA is TGTGCCAGCAGTGTCGGGACAGTCAGATCACCCCTCCACTTT. This codes for CASSVGTVRSPLHF.